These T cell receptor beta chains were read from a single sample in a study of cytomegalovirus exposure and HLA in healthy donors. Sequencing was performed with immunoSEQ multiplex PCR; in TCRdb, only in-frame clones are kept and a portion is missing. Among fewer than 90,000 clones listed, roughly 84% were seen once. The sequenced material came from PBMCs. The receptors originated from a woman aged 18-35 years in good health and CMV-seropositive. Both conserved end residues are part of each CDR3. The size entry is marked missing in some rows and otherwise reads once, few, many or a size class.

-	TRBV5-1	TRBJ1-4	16	CASSPGTTATNEKLFF
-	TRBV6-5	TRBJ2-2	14	CASSPGTATGELFF
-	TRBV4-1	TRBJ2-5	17	CASSHPLAGASQETQYF
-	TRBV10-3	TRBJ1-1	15	CAISPGAGVSTEAFF
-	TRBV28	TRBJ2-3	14	CASRFGLLTDTQYF
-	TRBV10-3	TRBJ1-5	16	CAIRGSDRGNNQPQHF
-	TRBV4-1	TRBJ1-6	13	CASSQSSGSPLHF
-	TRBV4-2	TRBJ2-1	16	CASSLETGGPYNEQFF
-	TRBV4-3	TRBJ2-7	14	CASSPWGESYEQYF
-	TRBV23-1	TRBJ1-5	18	CASSQIRNSTGVEQPQHF
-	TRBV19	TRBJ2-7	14	CASGLTGSSYEQYF
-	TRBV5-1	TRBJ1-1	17	CASRAGSPTGKYAEAFF
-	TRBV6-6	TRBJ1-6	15	CASSYGGTGESPLHF
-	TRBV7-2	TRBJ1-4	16	CASSSGPTETGHGLFF
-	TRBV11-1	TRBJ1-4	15	CASSLERDEINELFF
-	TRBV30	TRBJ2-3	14	CAYPDRDTGDTQYF
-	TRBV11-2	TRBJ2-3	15	CASSHYGNGVDTQYF
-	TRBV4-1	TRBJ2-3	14	CASSQGTSEDTQYF
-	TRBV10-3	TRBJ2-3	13	CAIGQALQDTQYF
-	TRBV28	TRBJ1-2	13	CASRSTGKYGYTF
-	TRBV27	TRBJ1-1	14	CASSTTDRGTEAFF
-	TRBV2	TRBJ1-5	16	CASSVKDRLRDQPQHF
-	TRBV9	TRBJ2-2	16	CASSSQTGSNTGELFF
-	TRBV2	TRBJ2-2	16	CASSARLAGTSGELFF
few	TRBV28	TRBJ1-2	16	CASSPAGGAGGYGYTF
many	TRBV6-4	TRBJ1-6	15	CASSEGSSYNSPLHF
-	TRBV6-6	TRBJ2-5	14	CASSYSTSTETQYF
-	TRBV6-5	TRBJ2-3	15	CASSRQGAGTDTQYF
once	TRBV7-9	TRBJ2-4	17	CASSTWTGELAKNIQYF
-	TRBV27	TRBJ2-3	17	CASRVPVLAGEPDTQYF
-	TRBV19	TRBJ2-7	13	CASKSSGTYEQYF
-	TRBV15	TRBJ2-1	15	CATSRETGYHNEQFF
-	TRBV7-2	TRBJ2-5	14	CASSLQADQETQYF
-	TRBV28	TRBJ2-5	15	CAISESSGEVKTQYF
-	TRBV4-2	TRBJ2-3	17	CASSQVESSGGTDTQYF